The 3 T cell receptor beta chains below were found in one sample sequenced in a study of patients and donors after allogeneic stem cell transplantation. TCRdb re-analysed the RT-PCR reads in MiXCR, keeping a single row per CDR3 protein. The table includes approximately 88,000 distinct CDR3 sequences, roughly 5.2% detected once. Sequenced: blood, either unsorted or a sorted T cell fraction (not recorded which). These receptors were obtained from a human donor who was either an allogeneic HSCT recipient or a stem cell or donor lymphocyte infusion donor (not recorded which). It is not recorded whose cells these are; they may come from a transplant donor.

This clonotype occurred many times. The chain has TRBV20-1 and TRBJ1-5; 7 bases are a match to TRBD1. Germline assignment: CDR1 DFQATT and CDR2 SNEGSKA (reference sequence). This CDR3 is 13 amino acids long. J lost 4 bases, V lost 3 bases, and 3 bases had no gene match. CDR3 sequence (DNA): TGCAGTGCTAGGGGGACAGCTAATCAGCCCCAGCATTTT. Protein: CSARGTANQPQHF.

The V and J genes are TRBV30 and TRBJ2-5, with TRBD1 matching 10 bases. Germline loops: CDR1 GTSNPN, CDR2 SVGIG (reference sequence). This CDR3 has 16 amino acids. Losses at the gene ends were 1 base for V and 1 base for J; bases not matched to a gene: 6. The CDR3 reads CAWSAGTGVSQETQYF. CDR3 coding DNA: TGTGCCTGGAGTGCAGGGACAGGGGTGTCCCAAGAGACCCAGTACTTC.

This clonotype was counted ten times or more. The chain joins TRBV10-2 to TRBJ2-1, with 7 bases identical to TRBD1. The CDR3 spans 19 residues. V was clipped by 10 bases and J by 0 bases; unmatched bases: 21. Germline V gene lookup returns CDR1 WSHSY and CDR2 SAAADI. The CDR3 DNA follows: TGCGCCACTAGGGGGCTACTAACGGCGGAACTTAGCTCCTACAATGAGCAGTTCTTC. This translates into CATRGLLTAELSSYNEQFF.